A single sample is the source of the 31 T cell receptor beta chains below, sequenced in a study of PD-1 blockade in classical Hodgkin lymphoma (dated by TCRdb to 2020 to 2022). The method was the immunoSEQ multiplex PCR assay. TCRdb obtained this table from immuneACCESS and retained in-frame rearrangements with V and J assigned. These tables miss some clones; where compared with another copy, unresolved V genes account for less than half of the shortfall, and the remainder is unexplained. This sample has 19,000 or so clones in its table, and 80% of those were observed once. The ten largest account for less than 25% of the sample. Per the publication, the time point label means: cycle 4 day 1 (C4D1), after about 6 weeks of nivolumab. All trial patients had relapsed after autologous stem cell transplantation, with cohorts A, B and C differing in prior brentuximab vedotin exposure. The specimen comprised peripheral blood mononuclear cells (PBMCs), sampled before the fourth cycle of nivolumab. These receptors were taken from a human donor with classical Hodgkin lymphoma.

Details on this clone: This likely came from a read error, as a far larger clone is one base away. The chain uses TRBV5-4 and TRBJ1-1, with TRBD1 matching over 12 bases. Germline CDR1 and CDR2: SGHNT and YYREEE (reference sequence). V gave up 4 bases and J gave up 3 bases; unmatched junction bases: 7. The CDR3 has 16 residues. The CDR3 DNA follows: TGTGCCAGCAGCCCCGGGACAGGGGGCGTGTACACTGAAGCTTTCTTT. Translating gives CASSPGTGGVYTEAFF.

The rearrangement joins TRBV29-1 to TRBJ2-1, with 9 bases fitting TRBD2. The V segment lost 4 bases and the J segment 5 bases; nucleotides outside the gene matches: 9. Germline CDR1 is SQVTM and CDR2 is ANQGSEA. The CDR3 spans 15 residues. CDR3 sequence: CSVGPGLAHHNEQFF. The CDR3 region has the DNA TGCAGCGTTGGCCCGGGACTAGCCCACCACAATGAGCAGTTCTTC.

The chain combines TRBV19 with TRBJ2-7; D not certain. There are 12 residues in the CDR3. Trimming took 2 bases from V and 4 from J, leaving 6 bases between them. In germline, CDR1 is LNHDA, CDR2 SQIVND (reference sequence). CDR3 nucleotide sequence: TGTGCCAGTAGTATACTGGGTTACGAGCAGTACTTC. It codes for CASSILGYEQYF.

The chain is built from TRBV28 and TRBJ1-5, with 9 bases aligning to TRBD1. J gave up 6 bases and V 6 bases, and 12 bases lay outside the gene matches. The CDR3 contains 16 residues. The germline V gene has CDR1 MDHEN and CDR2 SYDVKM. The CDR3 sequence: CASRSTPGTGSQPQHF. The CDR3 DNA reads as TGTGCCAGCAGATCTACCCCCGGGACAGGGAGTCAGCCCCAGCATTTT.

The CDR3 region has the DNA TGTGCCAGCAGTCCCGGGACAAGTTTCTACGAGCAGTACTTC. Protein: CASSPGTSFYEQYF. The gene calls are TRBV6-6 and TRBJ2-7, with TRBD1 as a possible D gene (6 bases). Trimming shortened V by 5 bases and J by 3 bases, and 14 bases separated the two germline ends. The germline CDR1 and CDR2 sequences are MNHNY and SVGAGI (reference sequence). The CDR3 has 14 residues.

V and J are TRBV6-1 and TRBJ1-4; D may be TRBD1 (5 bases). Germline V CDR1 and CDR2: MNHNS, SASEGT. The CDR3 has 17 residues. V shed 0 bases and J shed 1 base, with 12 bases lying between them. The DNA for the CDR3 is TGTGCCAGCAGTGAAGCAGGGACCGTCAGAACTAATGAAAAACTGTTTTTT. It specifies CASSEAGTVRTNEKLFF.

The chain combines TRBV19 with TRBJ1-1, with a weak D call TRBD1 (6 bases). CDR1 is LNHDA, CDR2 SQIVND, per germline (reference sequence). The V end was cut by 4 bases, the J end by 5 bases, with 17 bases between. The CDR3 runs to 15 residues. The CDR3 loop reads CASSKVGGPGTEAFF. The DNA for the CDR3 is TGTGCCAGTAGTAAAGTAGGGGGGCCGGGGACTGAAGCTTTCTTT. Supplemented by reference TRBV19 and TRBJ1-1, the full variable domain reads DGGITQSPKYLFRKEGQNVTLSCEQNLNHDAMYWYRQDPGQGLRLIYYSQIVNDFQKGDIAEGYSVSREKKESFPLTVTSAQKNPTAFYLCASSKVGGPGTEAFFGQGTRLTVV.

This chain's CDR3 is CASGLVTLGDNEQFF. Written as DNA, the CDR3 is TGTGCTAGTGGTTTGGTAACTCTCGGTGACAATGAGCAGTTCTTC. The chain uses TRBV12-5 and TRBJ2-1; D remains ambiguous. Trimming removed 0 bases from V and 5 bases from J, with 11 bases in between. The CDR3 covers 15 residues. Per the germline V gene, CDR1 is LGHNT and CDR2 is FRNRAP.

The chain couples TRBV29-1 to TRBJ1-1, with D maybe TRBD1 (5 bases). Per germline, CDR1 SQVTM and CDR2 ANQGSEA. The CDR3 length is 13 residues. V lost 8 bases, J lost 5 bases, and 18 bases lay in between. In DNA form, the CDR3 reads TGCAGCTCCTCCCCAGGGCTGGGGACTGAAGCTTTCTTT. Translated: CSSSPGLGTEAFF.

In its sample, this clone was seen a few times. The CDR3 loop is CASCYQGTDTQYF. The CDR3 DNA reads TGTGCCAGCTGCTACCAGGGCACAGATACGCAGTATTTT. V is TRBV2 and J is TRBJ2-3; D not resolved. Germline V lookup: CDR1 SNHLY, CDR2 FYNNEI. Trimming cost V 8 bases and J 1 base, with 10 bases left between them. The length of the CDR3 is 13 residues.

The chain joins TRBV27 to TRBJ2-7; 14 bases fit TRBD2. CDR1 is MNHEY and CDR2 is SMNVEV in the germline V gene (reference sequence). This CDR3 contains 18 residues. With 4 bases clipped from V and 3 bases from J, the junction kept 11 bases outside the gene matches. The DNA of the CDR3 is TGTGCCAGCAGTTCTCACGCCCCGGGACTAGCGGGAGTCTACGAGCAGTACTTC. It translates to CASSSHAPGLAGVYEQYF.

Only a few counts were recorded for this clone. This chain links TRBV10-1 with TRBJ2-1; 10 bases map to TRBD1. This CDR3 has 16 residues. Germline CDR1 is WNHNN and CDR2 is SYGVQD (reference sequence). Unmatched junction bases numbered 5, after V lost 0 bases and J lost 6 bases. The CDR3 sequence is CASSESRDRGSNEQFF. As DNA, the CDR3 is TGCGCCAGCAGTGAGTCGCGGGACAGGGGATCCAATGAGCAGTTCTTC.

The rearrangement links TRBV5-6 to TRBJ2-5, with a weak D call TRBD1 (5 bases). The CDR3 is made up of 16 amino acids. Germline V CDR1 and CDR2: SGHDT, YYEEEE. The V gene lost 0 bases and the J gene lost 5 bases, with 17 bases spanning the gap. The CDR3 coding sequence is TGTGCCAGCAGCTTGGGGGCGGCGACAGTTGTGGAGACCCAGTACTTC. Translation: CASSLGAATVVETQYF.

This clone has only one observation. The rearrangement links TRBV10-1 to TRBJ2-2, with D uncertain. Trimming left V 2 bases short and J 6 bases short, with 7 bases between. This CDR3 contains 13 residues. Germline assignment: CDR1 WNHNN and CDR2 SYGVQD (reference sequence). Here the CDR3 DNA reads TGCGCCAGCAGTGAGACCCTATCCGGGGAGCTGTTTTTT. It encodes CASSETLSGELFF.

CDR3 amino acids: CASSFIRGRGVELFF. CDR3 sequence (DNA): TGTGCCAGCAGTTTTATCAGGGGGCGCGGGGTGGAGCTGTTTTTT. The V gene is TRBV28, the J gene TRBJ2-2, with 8 bases aligning to TRBD1. V shed 3 bases and J 10 bases; nucleotides not matched to a gene: 10. Germline-derived CDR1 and CDR2 are MDHEN and SYDVKM. The CDR3 loop spans 15 amino acids.

The V gene is TRBV7-9, the J gene TRBJ2-1, with 10 nucleotides matching TRBD2. J was trimmed by 8 bases and V by 3 bases; bases with no gene match: 13. Per the germline V gene, CDR1 is SEHNR and CDR2 is FQNEAQ (reference sequence). The CDR3 sequence is 17 residues long. The CDR3 loop reads CASSLGPSGSGIDEQFF. The CDR3 nucleotides are TGTGCCAGCAGCTTGGGTCCTAGCGGGAGTGGGATCGATGAGCAGTTCTTC. Full variable domain (missing parts from reference TRBV7-9 and TRBJ2-1): DTGVSQNPRHKITKRGQNVTFRCDPISEHNRLYWYRQTLGQGPEFLTYFQNEAQLEKSRLLSDRFSAERPKGSFSTLEIQRTEQGDSAMYLCASSLGPSGSGIDEQFFGPGTRLTVL.

The rearrangement joins TRBV6-5 to TRBJ2-3, with a possible D match to TRBD2 (6 bases). CDR3 length equals 15 residues. Germline CDR1 reads MNHEY; CDR2 reads SVGAGI. V lost 8 bases and J 0 bases, leaving 15 bases between the germline ends. Here the CDR3 DNA reads TGTGCCAGCTACGTCTCCAGCGGGAGCACAGATACGCAGTATTTT. This codes for CASYVSSGSTDTQYF.

The chain has TRBV28 and TRBJ1-2, with D hard to call. In germline, CDR1 is MDHEN, CDR2 SYDVKM. V lost 10 bases, J lost 6 bases, and 9 bases lay in between. This CDR3 has 10 residues. Here the CDR3 DNA reads TGTGCCATCGAGGGCCATGGCTACACCTTC. This gives the protein CAIEGHGYTF.

This chain connects TRBV11-2 to TRBJ2-1; tentative D call: TRBD2 (6 bases). The V and J ends lost 2 bases and 0 bases respectively, with 11 bases between them. The CDR3 loop spans 16 amino acids. Germline CDR1 reads SGHAT; CDR2 reads FQNNGV. CDR3 DNA sequence: TGTGCCAGCAGCTTATCTGCGGGGAGCTCCTACAATGAGCAGTTCTTC. This codes for CASSLSAGSSYNEQFF.

A note on this clone: An end of the junction differs from the germline gene, which may be a read error. The chain carries TRBV25-1 and TRBJ2-7; D might be TRBD1 (5 bases). The germline V gene encodes CDR1 MGHDK and CDR2 SYGVNS. The CDR3 covers 13 residues. The CDR3, as DNA: TGTGCCAGCAATGAAGACAGCTCCTACGAGCAGTACTTC. Translated: CASNEDSSYEQYF.

This clone was recorded a few times. The chain couples TRBV2 to TRBJ1-5; 8 bases line up with TRBD1. Germline-derived CDR1 and CDR2 are SNHLY and FYNNEI. Trimming cost V 5 bases and J 3 bases; bases outside gene matches: 3. CDR3 length: 14 residues. CDR3 coding DNA: TGTGCCAGCAGTCGACAGGGGAACAATCAGCCCCAGCATTTT. The encoded protein is CASSRQGNNQPQHF.

This chain joins TRBV25-1 and TRBJ2-6; D may be TRBD1 or TRBD2 (5 bases each). V lost 6 bases and J 0 bases, leaving 9 bases between the germline ends. The germline gives CDR1 MGHDK, CDR2 SYGVNS. CDR3 length: 15 amino acids. CDR3 protein: CASSFGTSGANVLTF. CDR3 DNA sequence: TGTGCCAGCAGCTTCGGGACCTCTGGGGCCAACGTCCTGACTTTC. The whole variable domain, remainder taken from reference TRBV25-1 and TRBJ2-6, is EADIYQTPRYLVIGTGKKITLECSQTMGHDKMYWYQQDPGMELHLIHYSYGVNSTEKGDLSSESTVSRIRTEHFPLTLESARPSHTSQYLCASSFGTSGANVLTFGAGSRLTVL.

This chain links TRBV30 with TRBJ1-4; the match to TRBD1 covers 11 bases. The CDR3 has 16 amino acids. From germline, CDR1 is GTSNPN and CDR2 SVGIG (reference sequence). Unmatched junction bases numbered 10, after V lost 0 bases and J lost 10 bases. CDR3 amino acids: CAWSVHLGQGEGKLFF. The CDR3 DNA sequence: TGTGCCTGGAGTGTCCATTTGGGACAGGGGGAGGGAAAACTGTTTTTT.

The rearrangement links TRBV7-8 to TRBJ2-7; 11 bases align to TRBD1. CDR1 is SGHVS and CDR2 is FQNEAQ in the germline V gene. The length of the CDR3 is 14 residues. With V trimmed by 4 bases and J by 6 bases, 5 bases remained unmatched. The CDR3 here is CASSWGQGGREQYV. The CDR3 DNA is TGTGCCAGCAGCTGGGGACAGGGGGGGCGCGAGCAGTACGTC.

V and J are TRBV7-2 and TRBJ1-1; TRBD1 is a possible D gene (5 bases). Germline V lookup: CDR1 SGHTA, CDR2 FQGNSA. The CDR3 is 16 residues long. V dropped 6 bases and J dropped 1 base, with 18 bases sitting between them. CDR3 nucleotides: TGTGCCAGCAGGCCTGTCACCGGGACGGGGAACACTGAAGCTTTCTTT. Translating it yields CASRPVTGTGNTEAFF.

The rearrangement links TRBV4-2 to TRBJ2-2, with TRBD1 identical over 7 bases. The CDR3 is 15 residues long. Trimming at V came to 0 bases and at J to 7 bases, leaving 5 bases not matched to a gene. Germline V gene lookup returns CDR1 LGHNA and CDR2 YNFKEQ. The CDR3 here is CASSQDPGGSGELFF. In nucleotides, the CDR3 is TGTGCCAGCAGCCAAGATCCAGGGGGTAGCGGGGAGCTGTTTTTT.

The J gene is TRBJ2-2, the V gene TRBV6-4, with a weak D call TRBD1 (6 bases). Germline values: CDR1 MRHNA, CDR2 SNTAGT. The CDR3 covers 15 residues. V was clipped by 7 bases and J by 3 bases, with 15 bases between them. The CDR3 nucleotides read TGTGCCAGCAATCCACAGGGTGGGGACACCGGGGAGCTGTTTTTT. Its protein product is CASNPQGGDTGELFF.

V usage is TRBV21-1 and J usage is TRBJ1-2; the DNA was not compared with TRBD1, the D call given in the table. TRBV21-1 is labeled a pseudogene. The CDR3 is made up of 15 amino acids. CDR3 in DNA: TGTGCCAGTCCGCTCTACCTGGGGACAGGGTCTGGCTACACCTTC. It specifies CASPLYLGTGSGYTF.

Note on this clone: At one end, the junction sequence differs from germline, possibly due to a read error. The DNA for the CDR3 is TGCGCCAGCGGCCAAAAACCGGGACTAGCTTCCGACGAGCAGTACTTC. Translation: CASGQKPGLASDEQYF. The chain employs TRBV4-3 and TRBJ2-7; 9 bases fit TRBD2. This CDR3 has 16 amino acids. Germline V gene lookup returns CDR1 LGHNA and CDR2 YSLEER.

This clone was seen a single time. V gene TRBV27 combines with J gene TRBJ1-4, with a weak D call TRBD1 (6 bases). Germline assignment: CDR1 MNHEY and CDR2 SMNVEV (reference sequence). CDR3 length: 13 residues. Between the trimmed V and J ends, which lost 2 bases and 8 bases, there was a span of 9 bases. CDR3 residues: CASSLTQGEKLFF. As DNA, the CDR3 is TGTGCCAGCAGTTTAACACAGGGAGAAAAACTGTTTTTT.

The CDR3 DNA is TGTGCCAGCAGCGATAGACTCGGGGGGGACAATGAGCAGTTCTTC. It codes for CASSDRLGGDNEQFF. The chain recombines TRBV9 with TRBJ2-1; 8 nucleotides line up with TRBD2. V shed 3 bases and J 5 bases; nucleotides not matched to a gene: 7. The CDR3 contains 15 residues. Looked up from germline, CDR1 is SGDLS and CDR2 is YYNGEE.